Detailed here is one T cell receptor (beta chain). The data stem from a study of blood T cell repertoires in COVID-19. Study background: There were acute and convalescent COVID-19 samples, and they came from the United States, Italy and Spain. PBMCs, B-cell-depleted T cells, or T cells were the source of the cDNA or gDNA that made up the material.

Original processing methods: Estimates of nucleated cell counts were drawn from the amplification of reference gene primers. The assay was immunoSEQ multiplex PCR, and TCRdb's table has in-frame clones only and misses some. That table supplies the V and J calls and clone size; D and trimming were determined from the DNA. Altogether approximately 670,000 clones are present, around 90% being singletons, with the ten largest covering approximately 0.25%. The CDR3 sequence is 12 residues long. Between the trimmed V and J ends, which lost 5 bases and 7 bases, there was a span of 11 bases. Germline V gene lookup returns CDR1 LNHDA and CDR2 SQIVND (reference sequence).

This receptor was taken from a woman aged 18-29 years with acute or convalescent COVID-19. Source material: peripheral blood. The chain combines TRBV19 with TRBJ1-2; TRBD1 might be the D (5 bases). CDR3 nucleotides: TGTGCCAGTAGTTGGGGCAGTGGTGGCTACACCTTC. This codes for CASSWGSGGYTF. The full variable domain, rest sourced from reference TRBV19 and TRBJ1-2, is DGGITQSPKYLFRKEGQNVTLSCEQNLNHDAMYWYRQDPGQGLRLIYYSQIVNDFQKGDIAEGYSVSREKKESFPLTVTSAQKNPTAFYLCASSWGSGGYTFGSGTRLTVV.